The entry below describes one TCR beta chain. The target antigen is unknown. This sample is drawn from a study of T-cell memory formation after mild COVID-19. Study outcomes and limitations: Several responding clones turned up in pre-infection memory, indicating that cross-reactive memory may have taken part. Clones that contracted from day 15 to 85 had balanced CD4/CD8; later expanders were CD4+ biased.

Employing constant-segment primers, 5'RACE generated TCR alpha and TCR beta cDNA libraries bearing sample barcodes and UMIs. MiXCR, applied by TCRdb to the 5' RACE reads, yields one record per CDR3 protein. Counted here are about 340,000 distinct CDR3 sequences, around 14% occurring once; the ten biggest clones make up less than 25%. Germline CDR1 reads LNHDA; CDR2 reads SQIVND (reference sequence). V was pared by 5 bases and J by 3 bases, with 3 bases of the junction left unmatched. The CDR3 is made up of 14 amino acids. The TCR sequence derives from a man in his late teens or twenties who had mild COVID-19 (a few samples of this study predate the infection). Cell type and time point are not known. The specimen was PBMCs or a T cell subset sorted from them (not recorded which). The V gene is TRBV19, the J gene TRBJ2-2; 7 positions agree with TRBD2. The CDR3 sequence is CASSGGGYTGELFF. As DNA, the CDR3 is TGTGCCAGTAGTGGCGGGGGATACACCGGGGAGCTGTTTTTT.